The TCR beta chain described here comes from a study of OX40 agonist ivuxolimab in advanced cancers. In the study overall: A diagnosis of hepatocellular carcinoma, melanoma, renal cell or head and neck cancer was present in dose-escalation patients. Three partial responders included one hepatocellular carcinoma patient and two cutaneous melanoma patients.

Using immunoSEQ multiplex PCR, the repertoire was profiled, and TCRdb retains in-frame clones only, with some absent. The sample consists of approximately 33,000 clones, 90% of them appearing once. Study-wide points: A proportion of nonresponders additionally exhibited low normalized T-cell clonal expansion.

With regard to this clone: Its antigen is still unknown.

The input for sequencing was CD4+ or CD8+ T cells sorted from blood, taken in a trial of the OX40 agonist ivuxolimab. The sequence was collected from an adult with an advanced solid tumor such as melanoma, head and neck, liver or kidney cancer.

In DNA form, the CDR3 reads TGCGCCAGCAGCCCTCATTGGATGGTAACGGGAGGGCCAAACATTCAGTACTTC. This translates into CASSPHWMVTGGPNIQYF. The genes are TRBV5-1 and TRBJ2-4; 8 positions agree with TRBD2. The CDR3 is 18 amino acids. Germline V lookup: CDR1 SGHRS, CDR2 YFSETQ. Germline trimming cut 4 bases from V and 6 bases from J; bases unmatched to any gene: 18.